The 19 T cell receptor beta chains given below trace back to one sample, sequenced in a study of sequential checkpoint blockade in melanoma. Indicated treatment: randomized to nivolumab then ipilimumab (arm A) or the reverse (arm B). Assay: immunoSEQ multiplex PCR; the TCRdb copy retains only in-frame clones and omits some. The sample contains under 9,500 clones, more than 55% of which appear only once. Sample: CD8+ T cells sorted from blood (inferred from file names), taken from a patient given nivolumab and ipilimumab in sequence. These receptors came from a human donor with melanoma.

CDR3 sequence: CASSLGLGNEQFF. In nucleotides, the CDR3 is TGCGCCAGCAGCCTGGGACTAGGTAATGAGCAGTTCTTC. J is TRBJ2-1 and V is TRBV5-1; 8 nucleotides line up with TRBD2. This CDR3 comprises 13 residues. V dropped 4 bases and J dropped 7; count of bases not matched to a gene: 4. CDR1 is SGHRS, CDR2 YFSETQ, per germline.

The CDR3 region has the DNA TGTGCCAGCAGCGCTGGGGGGTACAATGGCTACACCTTC. Translation gives CASSAGGYNGYTF. The rearrangement uses TRBV9 and TRBJ1-2, with D maybe TRBD1 (5 bases). Germline-derived CDR1 and CDR2 are SGDLS and YYNGEE. Between the trimmed V and J ends, which lost 3 bases and 6 bases, there was a span of 12 bases. This CDR3 region has 13 residues.

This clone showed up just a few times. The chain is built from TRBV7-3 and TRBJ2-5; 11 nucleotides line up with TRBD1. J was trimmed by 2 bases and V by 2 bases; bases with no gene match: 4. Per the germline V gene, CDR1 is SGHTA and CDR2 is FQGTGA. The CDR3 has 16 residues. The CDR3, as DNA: TGTGCCAGCAGCTTACAGGACAGGGGGCGGCAAGAGACCCAGTACTTC. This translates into CASSLQDRGRQETQYF.

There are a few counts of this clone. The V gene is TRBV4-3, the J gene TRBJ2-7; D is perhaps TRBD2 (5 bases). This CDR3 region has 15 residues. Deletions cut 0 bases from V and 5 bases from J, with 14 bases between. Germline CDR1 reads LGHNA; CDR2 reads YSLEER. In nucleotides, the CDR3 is TGCGCCAGCAGCCAAGAAGAGGGTAGCTGGCACGAGCAGTACTTC. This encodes CASSQEEGSWHEQYF.

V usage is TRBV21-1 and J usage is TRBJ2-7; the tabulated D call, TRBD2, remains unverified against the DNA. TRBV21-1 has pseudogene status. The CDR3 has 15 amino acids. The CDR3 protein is CASSKEGSRDYEQYF. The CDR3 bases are TGTGCCAGCAGCAAAGAAGGTAGCCGAGACTACGAGCAGTACTTC.

The CDR3 region is CASSSGGADTEAFF. In DNA form, the CDR3 reads TGTGCCAGTTCTTCCGGGGGGGCAGACACTGAAGCTTTCTTT. The chain is built from TRBV9 and TRBJ1-1, with D possibly TRBD1 on 6 matching bases. The CDR3 extends over 14 amino acids. The germline V and J ends were trimmed by 8 bases and 3 bases, with 17 bases remaining between them. Per the germline V gene, CDR1 is SGDLS and CDR2 is YYNGEE.

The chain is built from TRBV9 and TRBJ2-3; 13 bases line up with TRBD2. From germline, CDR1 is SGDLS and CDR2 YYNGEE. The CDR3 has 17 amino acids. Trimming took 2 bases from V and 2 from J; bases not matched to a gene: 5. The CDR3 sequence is CASSVGTSGEATDTQYF. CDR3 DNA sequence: TGTGCCAGCAGCGTCGGGACTAGCGGGGAGGCCACAGATACGCAGTATTTT.

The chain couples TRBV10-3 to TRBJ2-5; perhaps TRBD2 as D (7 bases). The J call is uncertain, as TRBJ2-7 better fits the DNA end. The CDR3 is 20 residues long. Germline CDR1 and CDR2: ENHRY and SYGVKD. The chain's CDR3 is CAISVSRMGGEGGLGYEQYF. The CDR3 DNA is TGTGCCATCAGTGTAAGCCGGATGGGGGGCGAAGGAGGACTAGGGTACGAGCAGTACTTC.

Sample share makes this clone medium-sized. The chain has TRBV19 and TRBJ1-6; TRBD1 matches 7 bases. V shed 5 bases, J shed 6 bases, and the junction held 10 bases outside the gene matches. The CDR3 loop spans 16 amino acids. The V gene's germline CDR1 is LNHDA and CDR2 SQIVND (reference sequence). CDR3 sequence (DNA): TGTGCCAGTAGTCCCGACAGGGAGGCGCTTAATTCACCCCTCCACTTT. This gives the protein CASSPDREALNSPLHF.

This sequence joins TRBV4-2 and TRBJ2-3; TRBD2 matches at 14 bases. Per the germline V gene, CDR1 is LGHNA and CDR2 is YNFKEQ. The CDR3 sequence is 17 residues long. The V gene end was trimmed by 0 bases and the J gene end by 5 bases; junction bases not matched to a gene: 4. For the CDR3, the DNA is TGTGCCAGCAGCCAAGAGGGACTAGCGGGGGACGGAGATACGCAGTATTTT. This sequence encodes CASSQEGLAGDGDTQYF.

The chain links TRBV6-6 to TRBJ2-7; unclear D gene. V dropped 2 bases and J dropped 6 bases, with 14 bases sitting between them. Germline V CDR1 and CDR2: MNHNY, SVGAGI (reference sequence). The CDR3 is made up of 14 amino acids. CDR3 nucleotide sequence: TGTGCCAGCAGTTACGATAGCCCCACCTCCGAGCAGTACTTC. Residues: CASSYDSPTSEQYF.

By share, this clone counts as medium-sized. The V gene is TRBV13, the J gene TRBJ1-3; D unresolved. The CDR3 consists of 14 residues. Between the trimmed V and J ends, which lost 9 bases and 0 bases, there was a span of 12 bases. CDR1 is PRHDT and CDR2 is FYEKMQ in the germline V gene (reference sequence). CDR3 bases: TGTGCCAGTAACCCGGCGGGCTCTGGAAACACCATATATTTT. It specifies CASNPAGSGNTIYF.

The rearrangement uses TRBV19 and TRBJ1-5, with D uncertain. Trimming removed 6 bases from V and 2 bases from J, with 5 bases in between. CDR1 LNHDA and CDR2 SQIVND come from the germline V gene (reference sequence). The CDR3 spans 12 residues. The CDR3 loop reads CASRLGNQPQHF. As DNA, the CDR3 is TGTGCCAGTAGACTTGGCAATCAGCCCCAGCATTTT. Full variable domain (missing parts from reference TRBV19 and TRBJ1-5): DGGITQSPKYLFRKEGQNVTLSCEQNLNHDAMYWYRQDPGQGLRLIYYSQIVNDFQKGDIAEGYSVSREKKESFPLTVTSAQKNPTAFYLCASRLGNQPQHFGDGTRLSIL.

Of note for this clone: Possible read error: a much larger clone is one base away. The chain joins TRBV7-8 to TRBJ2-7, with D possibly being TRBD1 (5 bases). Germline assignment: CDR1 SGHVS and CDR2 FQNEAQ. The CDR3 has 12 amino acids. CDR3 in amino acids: CASSPGIYEQHF. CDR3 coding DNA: TGTGCCAGCAGCCCAGGGATCTACGAGCAGCACTTC.

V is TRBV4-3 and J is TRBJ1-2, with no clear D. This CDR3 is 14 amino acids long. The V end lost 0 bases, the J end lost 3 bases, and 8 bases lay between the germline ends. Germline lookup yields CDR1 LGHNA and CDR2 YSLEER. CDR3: CASSQEQRDYGYTF. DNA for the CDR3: TGCGCCAGCAGCCAAGAACAGAGAGACTATGGCTACACCTTC.

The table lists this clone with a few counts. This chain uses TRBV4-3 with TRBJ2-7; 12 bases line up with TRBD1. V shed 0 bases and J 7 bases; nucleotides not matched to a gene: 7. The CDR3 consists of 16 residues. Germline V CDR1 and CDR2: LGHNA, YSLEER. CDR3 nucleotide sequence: TGCGCCAGCAGCCAAGATGCGGGACAGGGGGCTTCGGAGCAGTACTTC. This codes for CASSQDAGQGASEQYF.

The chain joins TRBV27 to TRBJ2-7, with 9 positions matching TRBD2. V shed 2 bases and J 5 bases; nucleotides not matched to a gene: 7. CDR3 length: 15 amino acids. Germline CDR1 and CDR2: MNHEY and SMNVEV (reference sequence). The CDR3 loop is CASSLGLANRNEQYF. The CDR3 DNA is TGTGCCAGCAGTTTAGGACTAGCGAATAGGAACGAGCAGTACTTC.

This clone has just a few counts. The CDR3, as DNA: TGTGCCAGCAGCCAACGCTACAGGGGTTTGGAACAGGAGACCCAGTACTTC. Translation gives CASSQRYRGLEQETQYF. The chain couples TRBV4-2 to TRBJ2-5; 7 bases are a match to TRBD1. CDR3 length: 17 amino acids. J was trimmed by 5 bases and V by 2 bases; bases with no gene match: 14. Germline-derived CDR1 and CDR2 are LGHNA and YNFKEQ.

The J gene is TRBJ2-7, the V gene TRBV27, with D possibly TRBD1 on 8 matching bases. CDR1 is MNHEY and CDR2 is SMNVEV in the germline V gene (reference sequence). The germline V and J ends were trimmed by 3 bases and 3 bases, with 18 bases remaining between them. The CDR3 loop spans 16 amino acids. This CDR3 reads CASSFSTGEGLYEQYF. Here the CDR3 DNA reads TGTGCCAGCAGTTTCTCGACAGGGGAGGGTCTCTACGAGCAGTACTTC.